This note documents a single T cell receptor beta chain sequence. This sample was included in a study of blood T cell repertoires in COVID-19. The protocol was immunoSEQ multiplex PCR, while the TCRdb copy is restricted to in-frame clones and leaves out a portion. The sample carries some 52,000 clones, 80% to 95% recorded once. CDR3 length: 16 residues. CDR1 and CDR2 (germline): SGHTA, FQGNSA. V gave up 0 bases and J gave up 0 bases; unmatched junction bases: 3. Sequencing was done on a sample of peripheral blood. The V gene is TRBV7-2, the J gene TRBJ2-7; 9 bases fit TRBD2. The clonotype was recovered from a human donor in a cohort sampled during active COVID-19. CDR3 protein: CASSLARGGGSYEQYF. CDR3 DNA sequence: TGTGCCAGCAGCTTAGCGCGGGGGGGAGGCTCCTACGAGCAGTACTTC.